What follows is one TCR beta chain and its context. What it binds is unknown. The junction and the germline gene differ at one end; a read error may be behind it. The data were taken from a study of T-cell reconstitution after alpha-beta-depleted transplantation in children. Study observations and caveats: Reports say that about two months after transplant, the alpha-beta T cells came out of several hundred graft clones that had expanded. Recipient T cells and thymic progenitors that survived were the source of the high TCRbeta diversity seen at day 60 in some patients.

Per the germline V gene, CDR1 is KGHSH and CDR2 is LQKENI. The CDR3 has 16 amino acids. A library of TCRbeta sequences, prepared with unique molecular identifiers, was generated. One entry per CDR3 protein results from TCRdb running MiXCR on the PCR reads. Of around 700,000 distinct CDR3 sequences listed, less than 15% are singletons. This clonotype originated in a girl between 2 and 10 years old with congenital amegakaryocytic thrombocytopenia, due to receive a stem cell transplant. Material: PBMCs, obtained before TCRalphabeta/CD19-depleted stem cell transplant. The gene calls are TRBV18 and TRBJ2-1; D may be TRBD1 (6 bases). In DNA, the CDR3 is TGTGCCAACTCACCAGGGGAAAATGCGTACTACAATGAGCAGTTCTTC. This codes for CANSPGENAYYNEQFF.